The rows below give T cell receptor beta chains drawn from one sample of a study of blood T cell repertoires in COVID-19. Using immunoSEQ multiplex PCR, the repertoire was profiled, and TCRdb retains in-frame clones only, with some absent. The sample lists a few hundred thousand clones, roughly 86% occurring once. Sequencing was done on a sample of PBMCs or T cells enriched from blood (not recorded which). These receptors all come from a man aged 40-50 years in a cohort exposed to, infected with or recovered from COVID-19 (not recorded which). The CDR3 runs from the conserved cysteine through the conserved F or W. A D gene is named only where the DNA matches it firmly. Expanded clones get a size class; other rows say once, few or many, or leave the size out.

CDR3nt,CDR3aa,j_gene,d_gene,abundance,v_gene
TGTGCCAGCAGGGTTGGACAGGGTGAGAACACTGAAGCTTTCTTT,CASRVGQGENTEAFF,TRBJ1-1,TRBD1,once,TRBV11-1
TGCAGCGTCCACCCCGGGGGGATGCAGACTGAAGCTTTCTTT,CSVHPGGMQTEAFF,TRBJ1-1,.,.,TRBV29-1
TGTGCCAGCTCCGTTGATTCCAGGGTGAATGGCTACACCTTC,CASSVDSRVNGYTF,TRBJ1-2,.,.,TRBV18
TGCGCCAGCAGTAAGACCGGGACTACCGTCAATGAGCAGTTCTTC,CASSKTGTTVNEQFF,TRBJ2-1,TRBD2,few,TRBV10-1
TGTGCCAGTAGTATTTCACGGGTTAAGAACACTGAAGCTTTCTTT,CASSISRVKNTEAFF,TRBJ1-1,.,.,TRBV19
TGCAGCGTTGGACAGGCCTACGAGCAGTACTTC,CSVGQAYEQYF,TRBJ2-7,.,.,TRBV29-1
TGTGCCAGCAGTGAGGGACAGGGGAATTCACCCCTCCACTTT,CASSEGQGNSPLHF,TRBJ1-6,TRBD1,few,TRBV6-4
TGTGCCAGCAGTTCAGCGGGAAGGGATACGCAGTATTTT,CASSSAGRDTQYF,TRBJ2-3,TRBD2,.,TRBV2
TGTGCCAGCAGCTTAGCACCAGGGCATGGAGATACGCAGTATTTT,CASSLAPGHGDTQYF,TRBJ2-3,.,.,TRBV11-3
TGTGCCTTACCGGGACAGGGGATAATCAACACCGGGGAGCTGTTTTTT,CALPGQGIINTGELFF,TRBJ2-2,TRBD1,.,TRBV27
TGTGCCAGCAGCCAAGATCACAAAGATTTCTACAATGAGCAGTTCTTC,CASSQDHKDFYNEQFF,TRBJ2-1,.,.,TRBV4-2
TGTGCCAGCAGTTCCCCAGGGGTAATAGTCGATGAGCAGTTCTTC,CASSSPGVIVDEQFF,TRBJ2-1,.,.,TRBV28
TGCGCCAGCAGCCCCTTGGAAACGGGGAACAATGAGCAGTTCTTC,CASSPLETGNNEQFF,TRBJ2-1,.,.,TRBV5-1
TGTGCCTGGAGTCCCGACAGGGGGGGAAGCAATCAGCCCCAGCATTTT,CAWSPDRGGSNQPQHF,TRBJ1-5,TRBD1,once,TRBV30
TGTGCCAGCAGCCTTGGGACTCCTATCTACGAGCAGTACTTC,CASSLGTPIYEQYF,TRBJ2-7,.,.,TRBV7-2
TGTGCCAGCACGGGTCTAGTGTCGGGGTCCGAGCAGTACTTC,CASTGLVSGSEQYF,TRBJ2-7,.,.,TRBV5-5
TGTGCCAGCAGCCCTCATCAGGGAAACACTGAAGCTTTCTTT,CASSPHQGNTEAFF,TRBJ1-1,.,.,TRBV9
TGTGCCAGCAGTCCACCTCCGCTTAGCGGGAGGACACCCAATGAGCAGTTCTTC,CASSPPPLSGRTPNEQFF,TRBJ2-1,TRBD2,.,TRBV27
TGTGCCAGCAGCCCTCGACAGAGTAATGGCTACACCTTC,CASSPRQSNGYTF,TRBJ1-2,.,.,TRBV3-1/TRBV3-2
TGTGCCAGCAGCTCCCTACAGGGAACTAATGAAAAACTGTTTTTT,CASSSLQGTNEKLFF,TRBJ1-4,.,.,TRBV5-6
TGTGCCAGTAGTAAGAACAGGGAAGATACGCAGTATTTT,CASSKNREDTQYF,TRBJ2-3,.,.,TRBV19
TGTGCCAGCAGCCCTGGCAGGGGAGGCAATCAGCCCCAGCATTTT,CASSPGRGGNQPQHF,TRBJ1-5,.,once,TRBV11-2
TGTGCCAGCAGCCAGGCCCGGGAGCAGTACTTC,CASSQAREQYF,TRBJ2-7,.,once,TRBV5-6
TGTGCCAGCAGTTTGGGTACAGGGATCTTTGGGGAGCAGTACTTC,CASSLGTGIFGEQYF,TRBJ2-7,.,few,TRBV27
TGTGCCAGCAGCTTAGTCCAGGGGAATAATCAGCCCCAGCATTTT,CASSLVQGNNQPQHF,TRBJ1-5,.,.,TRBV7-2
TGTGCCAGCGCCGGGAACTCAGATACGCAGTATTTT,CASAGNSDTQYF,TRBJ2-3,.,.,TRBV2
TGTGCCAGCAGTTTAAGCGGGGTCGGTAACTATGGCTACACCTTC,CASSLSGVGNYGYTF,TRBJ1-2,.,few,TRBV27
TGTGCCAGCAGCCAAGGCCCGGGACAGGGAAGATCCTACGAGCAGTACTTC,CASSQGPGQGRSYEQYF,TRBJ2-7,TRBD1,few,TRBV14
TGTGCCAGCAGCGTAGGGGGCTACACTGAAGCTTTCTTT,CASSVGGYTEAFF,TRBJ1-1,TRBD1,.,TRBV7-3
TGTGCCAGCAGTGAAGGGAGGACTAGCGGTAGCACAGATACGCAGTATTTT,CASSEGRTSGSTDTQYF,TRBJ2-3,TRBD2,once,TRBV6-1
TGTGCCAGTAGTATAGGGGGGGTTGGACTAGCGAATACCTACGAGCAGTACTTC,CASSIGGVGLANTYEQYF,TRBJ2-7,TRBD2,.,TRBV19
TGTGCCAGCCACCAGGGAAACGGGGAGCTGTTTTTT,CASHQGNGELFF,TRBJ2-2,.,.,TRBV18
TGTGCCAGCAGCTTAGGGGTAGCCGCTAGCACAGATACGCAGTATTTT,CASSLGVAASTDTQYF,TRBJ2-3,.,.,TRBV11-3
TGTGCCAGCAGCGCGGGACAGGGTATAGATCAGCCCCAGCATTTT,CASSAGQGIDQPQHF,TRBJ1-5,TRBD1,.,TRBV9
TGTGCCACCAGCAGAGATCTGGACACCGAAGCTTTCTTT,CATSRDLDTEAFF,TRBJ1-1,.,.,TRBV15
TGCGCCAGCAGCTCGCCCGGGACTAGCGGCTACGAGCAGTACTTC,CASSSPGTSGYEQYF,TRBJ2-7,TRBD2,.,TRBV5-1
TGTGCCAGCAGTCCTAGGTCCACAGGGGGACTTGGAAACACCATATATTTT,CASSPRSTGGLGNTIYF,TRBJ1-3,TRBD1,.,TRBV27
TGTGCCAGCAGGCTCGGGACTAGCGGTCCATACGAGCAGTACTTC,CASRLGTSGPYEQYF,TRBJ2-7,TRBD2,.,TRBV7-2
TGTGCCAGCAGCCAAGCCACAGGACTAGGCAATGAGCAGTTCTTC,CASSQATGLGNEQFF,TRBJ2-1,TRBD2,.,TRBV4-2
TGTGCCAGCAGCCGACAGAACTACGAGCAGTACTTC,CASSRQNYEQYF,TRBJ2-7,.,.,TRBV7-9
TGTGCCAGCAGTCCCCGCCCAGGGGGGAGGTCCTATAATTCACCCCTCCACTTT,CASSPRPGGRSYNSPLHF,TRBJ1-6,TRBD1,.,TRBV27
TGTGCCAGCAGTCTCCAGGGGGCGTCCTACAATGAGCAGTTCTTC,CASSLQGASYNEQFF,TRBJ2-1,TRBD1,.,TRBV6-6
TGTGCCAGCAGTACGGGACTAGCGGGAGCTGGAGATACGCAGTATTTT,CASSTGLAGAGDTQYF,TRBJ2-3,TRBD2,.,TRBV27
TGTGCCAGAAGCTTGAAATCCGACCGAGGAGATACGCAGTATTTT,CARSLKSDRGDTQYF,TRBJ2-3,.,.,TRBV5-3
TGTGCCACCAGCAGCCGAAATTCACAGGAAGGTTCCTACAATGAGCAGTTCTTC,CATSSRNSQEGSYNEQFF,TRBJ2-1,.,.,TRBV15
TGTGCCAGCAGTACCACGGGACAGGTCACAGATACGCAGTATTTT,CASSTTGQVTDTQYF,TRBJ2-3,TRBD1,.,TRBV27
TGCGCCAGCAGTCGACAGGGCCCTGACAATGAGCAGTTCTTC,CASSRQGPDNEQFF,TRBJ2-1,TRBD1,.,TRBV5-1
TGTGCCAGCAGCTTCACAGGGGGTAATCAGCCCCAGCATTTT,CASSFTGGNQPQHF,TRBJ1-5,TRBD1,.,TRBV5-5
TGTGCCAGCAGCGAACAGGGCAGAAATTCACCCCTCCACTTT,CASSEQGRNSPLHF,TRBJ1-6,.,.,TRBV7-2
TGTGCCAGCAGTCTATTACAGGGGAACGAGCAGTACTTC,CASSLLQGNEQYF,TRBJ2-7,TRBD1,.,TRBV28
TGTGCCAGCAGCAGACAGGGGCTGGTAGCCAAAAACATTCAGTACTTC,CASSRQGLVAKNIQYF,TRBJ2-4,TRBD1,.,TRBV3-1/TRBV3-2
TGTGCCAGTAGTAGCGGGAGGGCCCCCCGGGAGACCCAGTACTTC,CASSSGRAPRETQYF,TRBJ2-5,TRBD2,.,TRBV19
TGTGCCAGCAGTTTAATAGGGAGTTCACCCCTCCACTTT,CASSLIGSSPLHF,TRBJ1-6,.,many,TRBV28
TGTGCCAGCAGTCCCGGGGGTTACGAGCAGTACTTC,CASSPGGYEQYF,TRBJ2-7,.,.,TRBV27